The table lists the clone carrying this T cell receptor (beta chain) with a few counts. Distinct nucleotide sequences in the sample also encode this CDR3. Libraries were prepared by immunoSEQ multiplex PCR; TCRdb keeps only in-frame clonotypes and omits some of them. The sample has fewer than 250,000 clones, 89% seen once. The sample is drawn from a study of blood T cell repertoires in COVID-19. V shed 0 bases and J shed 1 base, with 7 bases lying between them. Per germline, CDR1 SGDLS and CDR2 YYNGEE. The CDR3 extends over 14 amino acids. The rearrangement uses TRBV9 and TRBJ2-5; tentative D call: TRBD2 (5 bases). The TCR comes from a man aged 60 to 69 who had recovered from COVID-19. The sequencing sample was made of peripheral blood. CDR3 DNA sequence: TGTGCCAGCAGCGTAGGGGCGGGCCAAGAGACCCAGTACTTC. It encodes CASSVGAGQETQYF.